Here is one T cell receptor (beta chain) with its context. The data originate from a study of OX40 agonist ivuxolimab in advanced cancers. Overall study context: Ivuxolimab is a fully human IgG2 antibody that activates OX40 (CD134).

The CDR3 runs 18 residues. The trim removed 0 bases at V and 1 base at J, leaving 3 bases unmatched. CDR1 and CDR2 (germline): SGHRS, YFSETQ. Sampling of blood occurred at baseline, cycle 4 day 1, and cycle 7 day 1. The assay was immunoSEQ multiplex PCR, and TCRdb's table has in-frame clones only and misses some. The data hold about 65,000 clones, with approximately 89% observed a single time. The sequencing used CD4+ or CD8+ T cells sorted from blood, collected in a trial of the OX40 agonist ivuxolimab. The chain has TRBV5-1 and TRBJ2-3, with 15 nucleotides matching TRBD2. This sequence originates from an adult with an advanced solid tumor such as melanoma, head and neck, liver or kidney cancer. The CDR3 DNA reads as TGCGCCAGCAGCTTGGGGACTAGCGGGGGGGACCGCACAGATACGCAGTATTTT. Translation: CASSLGTSGGDRTDTQYF.